Detailed here is one TCR beta chain. What it recognizes is unknown. TCRdb keeps only in-frame clones here, not all; method: immunoSEQ multiplex PCR. Here the sample spans around 90,000 clones, roughly nine tenths being singletons. This specimen belongs to a study of OX40 agonist ivuxolimab in advanced cancers. Whole-study context: Prior anti-PD-1, anti-PD-L1 or anti-CTLA-4 therapy did not bar entry, and about 40% had some.

Points from the study as a whole: Low normalized T-cell clonal expansion also characterized some of the nonresponders.

Germline CDR1 is MNHNS and CDR2 is SASEGT. The CDR3 has 15 residues. V lost 1 base and J lost 1, with 11 bases in between. V is TRBV6-1 and J is TRBJ2-7; D is ambiguous. The starting material was CD4+ or CD8+ T cells sorted from blood, obtained in a trial of the OX40 agonist ivuxolimab. The source of this sequence is an adult with an advanced solid tumor such as melanoma, head and neck, liver or kidney cancer. As DNA, the CDR3 is TGTGCCAGCAGTGAAGTGTATGGCCGGTCCTACGAGCAGTACTTC. It translates to CASSEVYGRSYEQYF.